This T cell receptor (beta chain) was identified during a study of regulatory T cells in long-lasting Graves disease. This clonotype appeared a few times. J was trimmed by 3 bases and V by 0 bases; bases with no gene match: 13. Germline V gene lookup returns CDR1 SGHTA and CDR2 FQGTGA. The CDR3 length is 19 residues. Time point of the sample: newly diagnosed GD, antithyroid drugs for less than 3 months. RNA from PBMCs was the source of the TCR library. Investigators prepared the TCR beta libraries by applying iRepertoire HTBI primers and Arm-PCR of CDR3 regions. MiXCR, run by TCRdb on the multiplex PCR reads, gives a single entry per CDR3 protein. The sample carries 350,000 to 550,000 distinct CDR3 sequences, about 15% recorded once. These data were also filed under a second study, of T cells in Graves' hyperthyroidism and ophthalmopathy.

The genes are TRBV7-3 and TRBJ2-2, with 7 bases identical to TRBD2. The TCR originated in a woman aged 25 to 45 with Graves disease. The sample consisted of peripheral blood mononuclear cells (PBMCs), taken at new diagnosis, from a patient treated with antithyroid drugs. The CDR3 coding sequence is TGTGCCAGCAGCTTAACGGGGCTAGCGGATTTATTTTACACCGGGGAGCTGTTTTTT. This codes for CASSLTGLADLFYTGELFF.